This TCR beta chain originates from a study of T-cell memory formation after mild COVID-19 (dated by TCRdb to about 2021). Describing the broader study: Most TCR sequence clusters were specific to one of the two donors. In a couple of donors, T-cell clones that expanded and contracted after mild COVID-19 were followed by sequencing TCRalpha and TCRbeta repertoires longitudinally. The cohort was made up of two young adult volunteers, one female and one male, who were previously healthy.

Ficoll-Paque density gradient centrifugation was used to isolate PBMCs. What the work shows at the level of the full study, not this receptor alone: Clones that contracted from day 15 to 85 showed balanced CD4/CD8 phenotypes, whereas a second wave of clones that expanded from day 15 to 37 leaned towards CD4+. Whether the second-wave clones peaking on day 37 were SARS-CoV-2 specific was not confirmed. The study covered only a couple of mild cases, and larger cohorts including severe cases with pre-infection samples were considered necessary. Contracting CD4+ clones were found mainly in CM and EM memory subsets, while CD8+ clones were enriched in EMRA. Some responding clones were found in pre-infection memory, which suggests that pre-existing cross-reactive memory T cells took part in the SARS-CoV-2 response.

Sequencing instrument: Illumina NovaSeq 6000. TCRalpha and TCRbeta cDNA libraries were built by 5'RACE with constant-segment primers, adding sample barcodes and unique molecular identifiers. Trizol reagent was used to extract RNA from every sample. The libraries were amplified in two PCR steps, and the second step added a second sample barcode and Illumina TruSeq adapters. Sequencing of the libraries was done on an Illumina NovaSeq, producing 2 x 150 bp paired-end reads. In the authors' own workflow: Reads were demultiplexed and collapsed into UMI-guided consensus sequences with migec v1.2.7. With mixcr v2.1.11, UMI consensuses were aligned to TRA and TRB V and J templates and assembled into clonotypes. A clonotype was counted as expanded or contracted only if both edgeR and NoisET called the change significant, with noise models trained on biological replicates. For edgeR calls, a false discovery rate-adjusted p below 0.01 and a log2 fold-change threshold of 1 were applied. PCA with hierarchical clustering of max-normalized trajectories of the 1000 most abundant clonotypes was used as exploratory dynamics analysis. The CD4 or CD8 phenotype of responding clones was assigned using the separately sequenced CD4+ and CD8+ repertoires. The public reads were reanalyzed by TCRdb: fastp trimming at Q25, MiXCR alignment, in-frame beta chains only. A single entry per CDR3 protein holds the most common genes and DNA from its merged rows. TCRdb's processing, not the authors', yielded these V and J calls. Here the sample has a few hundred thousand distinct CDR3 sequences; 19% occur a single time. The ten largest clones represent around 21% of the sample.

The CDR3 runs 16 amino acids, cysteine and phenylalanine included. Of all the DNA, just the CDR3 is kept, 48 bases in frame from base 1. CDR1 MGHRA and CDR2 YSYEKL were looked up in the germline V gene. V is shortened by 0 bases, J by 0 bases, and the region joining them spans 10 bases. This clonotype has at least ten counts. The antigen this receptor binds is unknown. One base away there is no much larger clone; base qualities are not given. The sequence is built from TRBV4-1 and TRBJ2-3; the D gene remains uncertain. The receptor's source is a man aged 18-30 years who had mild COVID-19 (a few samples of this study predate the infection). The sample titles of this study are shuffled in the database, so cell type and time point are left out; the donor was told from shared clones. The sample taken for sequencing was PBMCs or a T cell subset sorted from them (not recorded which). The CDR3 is CASSQETHPSTDTQYF. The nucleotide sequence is TGCGCCAGCAGCCAAGAGACTCACCCTAGCACAGATACGCAGTATTTT.